These 15 T cell receptor beta chains share one sample of origin, sequenced in a study of PD-1 blockade in classical Hodgkin lymphoma (dated by TCRdb to between 2020 and 2021). The time point label on this specimen signifies: cycle 4 day 1 (C4D1), after less than seven weeks of nivolumab. Every trial patient had relapsed after autologous stem cell transplantation, and cohorts A, B and C differed in prior brentuximab vedotin exposure. The library came from the immunoSEQ multiplex PCR assay. Drawn from immuneACCESS, this table holds only the in-frame rearrangements with V and J called that TCRdb kept. Clones are partly lost; checked studies trace under half to an unresolved V gene and leave the rest unexplained. For this sample the table gives 50,000 to 65,000 clones, of which about 85% were detected only once. Of the sample, 7% to 8.5% is held by the ten largest clones. The material was peripheral blood mononuclear cells (PBMCs), obtained before the fourth cycle of nivolumab. The origin of the receptors is a human donor with classical Hodgkin lymphoma.

A word on this clone: At one end, the junction sequence differs from germline, possibly due to a read error. The rearrangement joins TRBV10-3 to TRBJ2-3; 7 positions match TRBD2. CDR1 and CDR2 (germline): ENHRY, SYGVKD. The CDR3 sequence is 17 residues long. The CDR3: CAISKSVEYRTRGTQYF. CDR3 in DNA: TGTGCCATCAGTAAGTCAGTAGAATATCGGACTAGGGGTACGCAGTATTTT.

This chain's CDR3 is CASSLDQYGYTF. The CDR3 DNA follows: TGCGCCAGCAGCTTGGACCAATATGGCTACACCTTC. V is TRBV5-1 and J is TRBJ1-2; no clear D. Germline V CDR1 and CDR2: SGHRS, YFSETQ. CDR3 length: 12 residues. The V end lost 0 bases, the J end lost 5 bases, and 5 bases lay between the germline ends. The full variable domain, with the rest looked up from reference TRBV5-1 and TRBJ1-2, is KAGVTQTPRYLIKTRGQQVTLSCSPISGHRSVSWYQQTPGQGLQFLFEYFSETQRNKGNFPGRFSGRQFSNSRSEMNVSTLELGDSALYLCASSLDQYGYTFGSGTRLTVV.

The gene calls are TRBV7-6 and TRBJ1-2; D perhaps matches TRBD1 (5 bases). The V and J ends lost 0 bases and 0 bases respectively, with 8 bases between them. Per germline, CDR1 SGHVS and CDR2 FNYEAQ. This CDR3 region has 15 residues. The CDR3 here is CASSLAAGTNYGYTF. As DNA, the CDR3 is TGTGCCAGCAGCTTAGCGGCAGGGACTAACTATGGCTACACCTTC.

The rearrangement uses TRBV5-5 and TRBJ1-1; TRBD1 might be the D (5 bases). CDR3 size: 15 residues. Trimming took 4 bases from V and 1 from J, leaving 14 bases between them. Germline V gene lookup returns CDR1 SGHKS and CDR2 YYEKEE (reference sequence). In DNA, the CDR3 is TGTGCCAGCAGCACAGCAGACAGCCAGAACACTGAAGCTTTCTTT. Protein sequence: CASSTADSQNTEAFF.

The chain carries TRBV7-4 and TRBJ1-3, with 7 bases aligning to TRBD1. The J segment lost 6 bases and the V segment lost 1 base, leaving 6 bases of the junction unmatched. This CDR3 comprises 15 residues. Germline CDR1 is SGHVT and CDR2 is SQSDAQ. CDR3 in amino acids: CASSLEETGKNTIYF. The CDR3 DNA reads TGTGCCAGCAGCTTAGAAGAGACAGGGAAAAACACCATATATTTT.

The CDR3 DNA follows: TGTGCCAGCACCCAAACAGGGGTGGCAAATTCACCCCTCCACTTT. This codes for CASTQTGVANSPLHF. The rearrangement uses TRBV7-9 and TRBJ1-6, with TRBD1 matching 7 bases. CDR1 is SEHNR, CDR2 FQNEAQ, per germline (reference sequence). The CDR3 consists of 15 residues. Germline trimming cut 7 bases from V and 7 bases from J; bases unmatched to any gene: 10. The full variable domain, rest sourced from reference TRBV7-9 and TRBJ1-6, is DTGVSQNPRHKITKRGQNVTFRCDPISEHNRLYWYRQTLGQGPEFLTYFQNEAQLEKSRLLSDRFSAERPKGSFSTLEIQRTEQGDSAMYLCASTQTGVANSPLHFGNGTRLTVT.

The rearrangement uses TRBV7-9 and TRBJ2-5; D gene ambiguous. Trimming took 1 base from V and 11 from J, leaving 8 bases between them. The CDR3 spans 11 residues. Germline loops: CDR1 SEHNR, CDR2 FQNEAQ (reference sequence). The chain's CDR3 is CASSLGELQYF. The CDR3 region has the DNA TGTGCCAGCAGCTTAGGAGAGTTGCAGTACTTC.

V and J are TRBV15 and TRBJ2-3; the match to TRBD2 covers 9 bases. This CDR3 contains 17 residues. The junction had 10 bases not matched to a gene; V was cut back by 0 bases and J by 6 bases. CDR1 and CDR2 from the germline V gene are LNHNV and YYDKDF (reference sequence). The CDR3 reads CATSRDGVRGGWDTQYF. Written as DNA, the CDR3 is TGTGCCACCAGCAGAGATGGGGTGCGGGGGGGCTGGGATACGCAGTATTTT.

This chain joins TRBV6-6 and TRBJ2-5; weak D call: TRBD1 (6 bases). Trimming shortened V by 8 bases and J by 2 bases, and 9 bases separated the two germline ends. Germline values: CDR1 MNHNY, CDR2 SVGAGI (reference sequence). This CDR3 spans 12 amino acids. The CDR3 bases are TGTGCCAGCTCAGGACAGCAAGAGACCCAGTACTTC. Translating it yields CASSGQQETQYF.

CDR3 protein: CASQVGAGNTEAFF. Here the CDR3 DNA reads TGTGCCAGCCAAGTGGGGGCGGGGAACACTGAAGCTTTCTTT. The chain is built from TRBV28 and TRBJ1-1, with D perhaps TRBD1 (6 bases). The CDR3 is 14 residues long. The germline CDR1 and CDR2 sequences are MDHEN and SYDVKM. Trimming took off 8 bases at V and 1 base at J, with 14 bases between the two ends. Complete variable domain (other parts from reference TRBV28 and TRBJ1-1): DVKVTQSSRYLVKRTGEKVFLECVQDMDHENMFWYRQDPGLGLRLIYFSYDVKMKEKGDIPEGYSVSREKKERFSLILESASTNQTSMYLCASQVGAGNTEAFFGQGTRLTVV.

The rearrangement links TRBV6-6 to TRBJ1-2, with TRBD1 matching 12 bases. This CDR3 region has 15 residues. Germline trimming cut 2 bases from V and 8 bases from J; bases unmatched to any gene: 6. Germline V gene sequence: CDR1 MNHNY, CDR2 SVGAGI (reference sequence). The CDR3 sequence: CASSYGTGGEGGYTF. In DNA, the CDR3 is TGTGCCAGCAGTTACGGGACAGGGGGCGAAGGCGGCTACACCTTC.

The rearrangement links TRBV5-1 to TRBJ1-4; D possibly corresponds to TRBD1 (5 bases). Trimming removed 4 bases at V and 4 bases at J, with 23 bases between. The CDR3 sequence is 18 residues long. The germline CDR1 and CDR2 sequences are SGHRS and YFSETQ. CDR3 region: CASSPSINTQADNEKLFF. The CDR3 DNA follows: TGCGCCAGCAGCCCCTCGATTAATACACAGGCAGATAATGAAAAACTGTTTTTT.

The V call is TRBV5-1, the J call TRBJ2-7; D possibly matches TRBD1 or TRBD2 (5 bases each). This CDR3 has 14 residues. V was pared by 6 bases and J by 1 base, with 14 bases between. Per the germline V gene, CDR1 is SGHRS and CDR2 is YFSETQ. CDR3 DNA sequence: TGCGCCAGCACCCCCGGGACCCTTTCCTACGAGCAGTACTTC. This encodes CASTPGTLSYEQYF.

The chain joins TRBV30 to TRBJ1-2, with 7 bases aligning to TRBD1. CDR1 is GTSNPN and CDR2 is SVGIG in the germline V gene (reference sequence). CDR3 size: 17 residues. Trimming took 8 bases from V and 1 from J; bases not matched to a gene: 19. CDR3 in amino acids: CALAGWDSEGLNYGYTF. CDR3 nucleotide sequence: TGTGCCCTGGCGGGGTGGGACAGCGAGGGGCTTAACTATGGCTACACCTTC.

The V gene is TRBV29-1, the J gene TRBJ2-7; the D gene could be TRBD1 or TRBD2 (5 bases each). V was pared by 7 bases and J by 0 bases, with 13 bases between. This CDR3 comprises 13 residues. Looked up from germline, CDR1 is SQVTM and CDR2 is ANQGSEA. CDR3 coding DNA: TGCAGCGCCTCTCGGGACGGCTCCTACGAGCAGTACTTC. Its protein product is CSASRDGSYEQYF.